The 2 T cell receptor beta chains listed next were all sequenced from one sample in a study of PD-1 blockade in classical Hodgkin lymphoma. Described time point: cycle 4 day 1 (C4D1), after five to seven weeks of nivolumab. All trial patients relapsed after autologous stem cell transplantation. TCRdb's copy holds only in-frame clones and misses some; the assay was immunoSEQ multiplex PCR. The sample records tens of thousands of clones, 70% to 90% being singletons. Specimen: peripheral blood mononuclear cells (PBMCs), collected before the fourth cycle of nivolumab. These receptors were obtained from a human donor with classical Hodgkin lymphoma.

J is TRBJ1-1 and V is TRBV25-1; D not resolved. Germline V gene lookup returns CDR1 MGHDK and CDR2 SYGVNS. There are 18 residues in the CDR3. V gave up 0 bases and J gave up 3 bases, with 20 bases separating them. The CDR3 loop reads CASSEYNPLSTLYTEAFF. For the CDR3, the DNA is TGTGCCAGCAGTGAATACAACCCACTGTCTACCCTTTACACTGAAGCTTTCTTT.

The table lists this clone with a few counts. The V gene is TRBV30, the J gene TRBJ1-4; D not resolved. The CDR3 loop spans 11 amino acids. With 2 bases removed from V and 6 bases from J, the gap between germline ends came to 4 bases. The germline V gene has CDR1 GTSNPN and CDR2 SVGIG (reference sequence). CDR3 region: CAWSMDEKLFF. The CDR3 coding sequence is TGTGCCTGGAGTATGGATGAAAAACTGTTTTTT.